Listed below are T cell receptor beta chains from one sample, sequenced in a study of blood T cell repertoires in COVID-19. TCRdb's copy holds only in-frame clones and misses some; the assay was immunoSEQ multiplex PCR. The repertoire holds about 140,000 clones, with roughly 86% as singletons. Input material: peripheral blood. These receptor sequences come from a man aged 65-85 years with acute or convalescent COVID-19. Each CDR3 is given with its conserved first and last residue. Fields, in order: V gene, J gene, D gene, CDR3 DNA, CDR3 protein. A D gene is named only where the DNA matches it firmly.

v_call: TRBV6-2/TRBV6-3; j_call: TRBJ1-1; d_call: TRBD1; cdr3_nt: TGTGCCAGCAGTTCCGGGACAGGGTTCGTCACTGAAGCTTTCTTT; cdr3_aa: CASSSGTGFVTEAFF
v_call: TRBV16; j_call: TRBJ2-1; d_call: -; cdr3_nt: TGTGCCAGCAGCCAATTTTATAGCACCCGTGCCAATGAGCAGTTCTTC; cdr3_aa: CASSQFYSTRANEQFF
v_call: TRBV20-1; j_call: TRBJ1-5; d_call: TRBD1; cdr3_nt: TGCAGTGCTACTGAAGGACAGGGCAATCAGCCCCAGCATTTT; cdr3_aa: CSATEGQGNQPQHF
v_call: TRBV9; j_call: TRBJ1-1; d_call: -; cdr3_nt: TGTGCCAGCAGGGCGGCAGTCGGAGCTGAAGCTTTCTTT; cdr3_aa: CASRAAVGAEAFF
v_call: TRBV7-2; j_call: TRBJ2-7; d_call: TRBD1; cdr3_nt: TGTGCCAGCAGCTTAGGGGGACAGACTCTCTACGAGCAGTACTTC; cdr3_aa: CASSLGGQTLYEQYF
v_call: TRBV19; j_call: TRBJ1-5; d_call: TRBD1; cdr3_nt: TGTGCCAGTAGTACAGGGCAGGGGGTTCGCAATCAGCCCCAGCATTTT; cdr3_aa: CASSTGQGVRNQPQHF
v_call: TRBV28; j_call: TRBJ1-6; d_call: TRBD1; cdr3_nt: TGTGCCAGCAGGGTGGGACAGACTAATTCACCCCTCCACTTT; cdr3_aa: CASRVGQTNSPLHF
v_call: TRBV9; j_call: TRBJ2-3; d_call: -; cdr3_nt: TGTGCCAGCAGCGTAGATTCGGTCACAGATACGCAGTATTTT; cdr3_aa: CASSVDSVTDTQYF
v_call: TRBV27; j_call: TRBJ2-1; d_call: -; cdr3_nt: TGTGCCAGCCGTAGAAGTAGCTCCTACAATGAGCAGTTCTTC; cdr3_aa: CASRRSSSYNEQFF
v_call: TRBV19; j_call: TRBJ1-2; d_call: TRBD1; cdr3_nt: TGTGCCAGTAGACCTACAGGGGGCCAAGGCTACACCTTC; cdr3_aa: CASRPTGGQGYTF